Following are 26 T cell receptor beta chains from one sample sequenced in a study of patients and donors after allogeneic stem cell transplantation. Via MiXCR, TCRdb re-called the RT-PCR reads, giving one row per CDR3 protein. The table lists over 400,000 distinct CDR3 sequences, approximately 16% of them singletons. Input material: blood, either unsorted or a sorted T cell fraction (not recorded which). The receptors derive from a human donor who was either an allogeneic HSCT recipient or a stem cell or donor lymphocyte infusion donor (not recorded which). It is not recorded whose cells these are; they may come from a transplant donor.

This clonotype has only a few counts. CDR3 in amino acids: CSALQGFGNQPQHF. The CDR3 nucleotides are TGCAGTGCTTTACAGGGGTTTGGCAATCAGCCCCAGCATTTT. This sequence joins TRBV20-1 and TRBJ1-5; 7 nucleotides align to TRBD1. V was clipped by 5 bases and J by 2 bases; unmatched bases: 6. This CDR3 is built from 14 residues. The V gene's germline CDR1 is DFQATT and CDR2 SNEGSKA (reference sequence).

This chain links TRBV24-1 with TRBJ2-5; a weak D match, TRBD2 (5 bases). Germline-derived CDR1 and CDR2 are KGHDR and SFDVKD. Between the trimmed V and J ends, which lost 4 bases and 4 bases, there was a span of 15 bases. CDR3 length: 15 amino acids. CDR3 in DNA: TGTGCCACCAGTGACCCGATCGGGATTGGAGAGACCCAGTACTTC. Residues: CATSDPIGIGETQYF.

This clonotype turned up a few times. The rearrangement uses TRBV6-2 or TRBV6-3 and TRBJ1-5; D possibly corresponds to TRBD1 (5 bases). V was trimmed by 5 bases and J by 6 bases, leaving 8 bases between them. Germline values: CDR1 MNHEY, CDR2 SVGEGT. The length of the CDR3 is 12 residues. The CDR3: CASSRGVQPQHF. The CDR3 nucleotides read TGTGCCAGCAGTCGGGGGGTTCAGCCCCAGCATTTT.

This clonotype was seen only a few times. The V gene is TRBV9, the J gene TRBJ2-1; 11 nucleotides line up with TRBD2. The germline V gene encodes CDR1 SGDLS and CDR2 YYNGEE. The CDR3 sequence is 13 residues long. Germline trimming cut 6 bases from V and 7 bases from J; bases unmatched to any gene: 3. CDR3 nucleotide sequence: TGTGCCAGCAATAGCGGGAGGGTTAATGAGCAGTTCTTC. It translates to CASNSGRVNEQFF.

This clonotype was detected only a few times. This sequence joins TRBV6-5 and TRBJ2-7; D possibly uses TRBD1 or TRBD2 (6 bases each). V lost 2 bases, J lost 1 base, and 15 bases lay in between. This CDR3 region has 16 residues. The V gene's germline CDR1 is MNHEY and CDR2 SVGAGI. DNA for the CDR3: TGTGCCAGCAGTTACGTAAGGGGGGACAAATCCTACGAGCAGTACTTC. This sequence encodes CASSYVRGDKSYEQYF.

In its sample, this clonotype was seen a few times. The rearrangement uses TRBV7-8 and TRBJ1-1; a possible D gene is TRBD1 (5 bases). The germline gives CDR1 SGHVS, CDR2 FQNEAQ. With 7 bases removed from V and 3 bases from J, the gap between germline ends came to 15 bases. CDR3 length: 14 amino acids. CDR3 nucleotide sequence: TGTGCCAGCAAGGCCAGGGAGGTTGACACTGAAGCTTTCTTT. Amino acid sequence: CASKAREVDTEAFF.

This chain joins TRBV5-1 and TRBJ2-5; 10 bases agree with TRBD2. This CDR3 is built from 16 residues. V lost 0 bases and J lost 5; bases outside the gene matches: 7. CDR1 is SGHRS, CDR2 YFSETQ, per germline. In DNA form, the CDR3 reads TGCGCCAGCAGCTTGGTGAAGCGGGAGGGTCGGGAGACCCAGTACTTC. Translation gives CASSLVKREGRETQYF. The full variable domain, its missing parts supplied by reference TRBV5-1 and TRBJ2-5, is KAGVTQTPRYLIKTRGQQVTLSCSPISGHRSVSWYQQTPGQGLQFLFEYFSETQRNKGNFPGRFSGRQFSNSRSEMNVSTLELGDSALYLCASSLVKREGRETQYFGPGTRLLVL.

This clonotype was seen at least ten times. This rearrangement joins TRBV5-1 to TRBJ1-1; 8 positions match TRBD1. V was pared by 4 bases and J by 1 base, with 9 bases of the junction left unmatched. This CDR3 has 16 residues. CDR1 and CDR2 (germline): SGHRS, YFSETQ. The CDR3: CASSLQTGERNTEAFF. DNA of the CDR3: TGCGCCAGCAGCCTACAGACAGGGGAGCGGAACACTGAAGCTTTCTTT.

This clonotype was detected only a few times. The CDR3 reads CASSSGPYAANEKLFF. CDR3 nucleotide sequence: TGTGCCAGCAGCTCCGGGCCTTATGCGGCTAATGAAAAACTGTTTTTT. The chain recombines TRBV9 with TRBJ1-4; D remains ambiguous. CDR1 SGDLS and CDR2 YYNGEE come from the germline V gene. The CDR3 extends over 16 amino acids. Trimming took 4 bases from V and 3 from J, leaving 16 bases between them.

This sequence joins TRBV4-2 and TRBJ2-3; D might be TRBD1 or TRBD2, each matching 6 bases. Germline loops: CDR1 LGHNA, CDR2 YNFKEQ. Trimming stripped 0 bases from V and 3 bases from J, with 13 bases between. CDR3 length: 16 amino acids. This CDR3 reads CASSQEVGGQTDTQYF. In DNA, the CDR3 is TGTGCCAGCAGCCAAGAGGTGGGGGGCCAGACAGATACGCAGTATTTT.

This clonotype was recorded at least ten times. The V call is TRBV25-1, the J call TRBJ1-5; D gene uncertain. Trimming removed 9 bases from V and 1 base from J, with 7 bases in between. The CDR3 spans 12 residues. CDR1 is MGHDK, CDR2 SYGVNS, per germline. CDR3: CARWESNQPQHF. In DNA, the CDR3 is TGTGCCAGGTGGGAAAGCAATCAGCCCCAGCATTTT.

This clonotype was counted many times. Here the CDR3 DNA reads TGTGCCAGCAGTTTATGGGCTAGCGGGAGAAGGACAGATACGCAGTATTTT. Its protein is CASSLWASGRRTDTQYF. The V call is TRBV12-3 or TRBV12-4, the J call TRBJ2-3, with 10 bases matching TRBD2. V lost 2 bases, J lost 3 bases, and 8 bases stayed unmatched. The CDR3 runs 17 residues.

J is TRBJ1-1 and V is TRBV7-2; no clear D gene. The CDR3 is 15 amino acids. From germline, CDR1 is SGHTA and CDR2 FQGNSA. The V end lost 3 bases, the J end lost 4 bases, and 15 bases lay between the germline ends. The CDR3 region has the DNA TGTGCCAGCAGCTTGAAAGGGTCTACGCTCACTGAAGCTTTCTTT. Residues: CASSLKGSTLTEAFF. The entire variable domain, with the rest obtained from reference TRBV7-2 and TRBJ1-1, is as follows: GAGVSQSPSNKVTEKGKDVELRCDPISGHTALYWYRQSLGQGLEFLIYFQGNSAPDKSGLPSDRFSAERTGGSVSTLTIQRTQQEDSAVYLCASSLKGSTLTEAFFGQGTRLTVV.

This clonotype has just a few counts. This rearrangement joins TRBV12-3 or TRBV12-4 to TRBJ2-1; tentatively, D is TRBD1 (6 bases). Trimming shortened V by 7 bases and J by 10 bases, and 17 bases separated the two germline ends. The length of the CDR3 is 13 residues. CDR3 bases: TGTGCCAGCAAGGACAGACTGGTTTGGGAGCAGTTCTTC. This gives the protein CASKDRLVWEQFF.

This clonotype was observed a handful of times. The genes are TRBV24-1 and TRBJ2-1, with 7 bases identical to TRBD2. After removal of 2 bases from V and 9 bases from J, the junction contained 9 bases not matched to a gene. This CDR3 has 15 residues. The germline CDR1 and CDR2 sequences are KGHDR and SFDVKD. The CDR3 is CATSDWGGGSFEQFF. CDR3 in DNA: TGTGCCACCAGTGATTGGGGGGGAGGGTCCTTTGAGCAGTTCTTC.

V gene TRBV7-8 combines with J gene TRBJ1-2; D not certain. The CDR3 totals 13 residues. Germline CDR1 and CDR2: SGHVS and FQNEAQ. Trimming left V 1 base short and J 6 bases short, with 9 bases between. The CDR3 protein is CASSLGQVDGYTF. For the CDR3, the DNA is TGTGCCAGCAGCTTAGGCCAGGTGGATGGCTACACCTTC.

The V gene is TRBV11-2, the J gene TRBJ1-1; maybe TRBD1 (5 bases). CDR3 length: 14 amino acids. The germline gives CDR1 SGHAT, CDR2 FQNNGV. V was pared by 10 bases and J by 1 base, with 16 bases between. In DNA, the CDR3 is TGTGCCACCGAACGGGGCAGAGGGAACACTGAAGCTTTCTTT. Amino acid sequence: CATERGRGNTEAFF.

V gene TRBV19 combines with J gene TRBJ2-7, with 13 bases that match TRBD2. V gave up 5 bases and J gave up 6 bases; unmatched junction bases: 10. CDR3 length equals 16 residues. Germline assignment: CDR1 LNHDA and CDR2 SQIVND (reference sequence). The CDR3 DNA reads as TGTGCCAGTAGTTCCTGGACTAGCGGGGGTGTCGGCGAGCAGTACTTC. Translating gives CASSSWTSGGVGEQYF. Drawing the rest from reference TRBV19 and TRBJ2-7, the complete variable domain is DGGITQSPKYLFRKEGQNVTLSCEQNLNHDAMYWYRQDPGQGLRLIYYSQIVNDFQKGDIAEGYSVSREKKESFPLTVTSAQKNPTAFYLCASSSWTSGGVGEQYFGPGTRLTVT.

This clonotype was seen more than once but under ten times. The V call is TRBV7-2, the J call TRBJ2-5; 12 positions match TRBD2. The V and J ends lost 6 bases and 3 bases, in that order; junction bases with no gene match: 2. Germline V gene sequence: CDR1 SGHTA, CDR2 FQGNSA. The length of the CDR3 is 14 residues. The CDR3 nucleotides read TGTGCCAGCAGAACTAGCGGGGGGAAAGAGACCCAGTACTTC. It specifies CASRTSGGKETQYF.

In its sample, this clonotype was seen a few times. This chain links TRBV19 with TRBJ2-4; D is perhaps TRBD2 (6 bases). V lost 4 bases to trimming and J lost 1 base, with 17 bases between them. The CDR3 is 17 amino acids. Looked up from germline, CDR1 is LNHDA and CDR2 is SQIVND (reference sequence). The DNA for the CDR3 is TGTGCCAGTAGTACGGCGGCAGGGAGGAATGCCAAAAACATTCAGTACTTC. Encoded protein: CASSTAAGRNAKNIQYF.

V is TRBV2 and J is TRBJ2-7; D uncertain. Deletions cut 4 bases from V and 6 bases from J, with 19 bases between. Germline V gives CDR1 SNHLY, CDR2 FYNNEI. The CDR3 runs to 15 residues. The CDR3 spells CASSVLPGRVTEQYF. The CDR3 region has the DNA TGTGCCAGCAGTGTGCTCCCGGGTAGAGTTACCGAGCAGTACTTC.

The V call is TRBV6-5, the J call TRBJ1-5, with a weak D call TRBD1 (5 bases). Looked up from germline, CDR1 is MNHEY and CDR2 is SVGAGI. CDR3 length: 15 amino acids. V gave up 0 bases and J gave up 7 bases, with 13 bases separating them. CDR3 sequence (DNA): TGTGCCAGCAGTTACTCGGAGGGGTTTGGGCAGCCCCAGCATTTT. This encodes CASSYSEGFGQPQHF.

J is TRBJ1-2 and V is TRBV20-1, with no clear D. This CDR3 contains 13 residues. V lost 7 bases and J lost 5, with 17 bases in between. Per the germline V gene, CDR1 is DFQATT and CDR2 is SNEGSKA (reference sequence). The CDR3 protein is CSVTRTEFYGYTF. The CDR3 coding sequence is TGCAGTGTAACCCGGACCGAGTTTTATGGCTACACCTTC.

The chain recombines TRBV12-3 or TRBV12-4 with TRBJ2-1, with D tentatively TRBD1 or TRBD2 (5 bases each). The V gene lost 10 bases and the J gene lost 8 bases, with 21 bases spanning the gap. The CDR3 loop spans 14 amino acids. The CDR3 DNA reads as TGTGCCAACAAACCCACGGGGCAGGGCTATGAGCAGTTCTTC. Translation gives CANKPTGQGYEQFF.

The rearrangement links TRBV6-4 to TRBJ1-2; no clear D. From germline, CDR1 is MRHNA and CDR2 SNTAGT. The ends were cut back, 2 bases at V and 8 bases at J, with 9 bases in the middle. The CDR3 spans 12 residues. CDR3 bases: TGTGCCAGCAGTGACAGTTACGGGGGCTACACCTTC. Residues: CASSDSYGGYTF.

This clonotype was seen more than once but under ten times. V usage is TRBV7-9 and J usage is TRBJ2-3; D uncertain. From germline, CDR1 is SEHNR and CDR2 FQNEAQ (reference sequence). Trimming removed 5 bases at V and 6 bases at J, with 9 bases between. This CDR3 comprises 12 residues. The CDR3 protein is CASSTFKDTQYF. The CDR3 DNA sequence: TGTGCCAGCAGCACTTTTAAGGATACGCAGTATTTT.